This is a list of T cell receptor beta chains from one sample in a study of blood T cell repertoires in COVID-19. Clones were sequenced by immunoSEQ multiplex PCR, and TCRdb holds only the in-frame ones, with some missing. The table includes roughly 250,000 clones, 83% detected once. What was sequenced was peripheral blood. The receptor set was obtained from a woman in her forties or fifties with acute or convalescent COVID-19. CDR3s include the opening cysteine and the closing phenylalanine or tryptophan. The order of the fields is V gene, CDR3 protein.

TRBV20-1 CSARAVDEQYF
TRBV7-2 CASSPTGWGHQPQHF
TRBV1 CTSTSNRGAGQETQYF
TRBV19 CASSTLGSSYEQYF
TRBV5-1 CASSLADRLTDTQYF
TRBV6-2/TRBV6-3 CASSYLRGIGELFF
TRBV12-3/TRBV12-4 CASSSGGYEQYF
TRBV7-2 CASSLGGILTDTQYF
TRBV10-2 CASTQLAGTAYNEQFF
TRBV5-4 CASELAGGDTQYF
TRBV5-6 CASSLGTGEFF
TRBV18 CASSPGGTDTQYF
TRBV27 CASSKRGTSGKLGGELFF
TRBV5-5 CASSLAPSPGQETQYF
TRBV4-2 CASSTAPASGEEQYF
TRBV11-2 CASSADSGGVENEQFF
TRBV3-1/TRBV3-2 CASSLLTAMNTEAFF
TRBV5-1 CASSLVASGGPSTDTQYF
TRBV6-5 CASSYGPGVWGGYTF
TRBV5-1 CASSLGGTSGTNQETQYF
TRBV28 CASSPNSGDEQFF
TRBV28 CASSPPRASGNTIYF
TRBV10-3 CAISEGTVNIQYF
TRBV27 CASSLSWSGVSRGNEQFF
TRBV12-3/TRBV12-4 CASKRGPGQPQHF
TRBV3-1/TRBV3-2 CATQQGSNGYTF
TRBV6-1 CASSEQGADTEAFF
TRBV28 CASSLSTDSPLHF
TRBV29-1 CSAQETGLGEKLFF
TRBV11-3 CASSFTGGPGGELFF
TRBV6-2/TRBV6-3 CASSRQIEQYF
TRBV21-1 CASSKLVGARMGKNIQYF
TRBV15 CATSRDPQGSYGYTF
TRBV15 CATDYGWGNTEAFF
TRBV28 CASSPRLAGSDTQYF
TRBV7-9 CASSLDAGGLWDGYTF
TRBV28 CASSLSSTDTQYF